These 5 T cell receptor beta chains were sequenced from one sample in a study of T cells in Graves' hyperthyroidism and ophthalmopathy. RNA transcripts yielded amplified TCR beta CDR3 regions. The HTBI primer set served for first-round RT-PCR of the TCR CDR3. TCRdb passed the multiplex PCR reads through MiXCR, listing each CDR3 protein once. The data hold 750,000 to 950,000 distinct CDR3 sequences, with roughly 40% observed a single time. The sample was blood. The receptor source for this set is a man in his late teens or twenties with Graves' hyperthyroidism.

With respect to this clonotype: One junction end does not reproduce the germline sequence, and a read error may be involved. J is TRBJ2-7 and V is TRBV6-5; 7 bases fit TRBD2. Germline V gene lookup returns CDR1 MNHEY and CDR2 SVGAGI. The CDR3 totals 14 residues. CDR3 coding DNA: TGTGTCAGCAGTTACTCTAGCGGAACCTACGAGCAGTACTTC. This encodes CVSSYSSGTYEQYF.

The chain couples TRBV28 to TRBJ1-5; perhaps TRBD1 as D (6 bases). The CDR3 consists of 15 residues. The germline V gene has CDR1 MDHEN and CDR2 SYDVKM. V shed 8 bases and J shed 5 bases, with 19 bases lying between them. The CDR3 nucleotides are TGTGCCAGCGGTAGTTTACAGGGCAGCGATCAGCCCCAGCATTTT. Its translation is CASGSLQGSDQPQHF.

The sample holds many counts of this clonotype. This chain connects TRBV20-1 to TRBJ1-2, with D unclear. Deletions cut 1 base from V and 4 bases from J, with 7 bases between. The CDR3 covers 12 residues. In germline, CDR1 is DFQATT, CDR2 SNEGSKA (reference sequence). CDR3 in amino acids: CSARGDFYGYTF. DNA for the CDR3: TGCAGTGCTAGAGGAGACTTCTATGGCTACACCTTC.

This clonotype was seen ten or more times. The rearrangement joins TRBV7-9 to TRBJ1-2, with no clear D. Trimming took 1 base from V and 8 from J, leaving 5 bases between them. The CDR3 consists of 11 residues. CDR1 is SEHNR, CDR2 FQNEAQ, per germline (reference sequence). The CDR3, as DNA: TGTGCCAGCAGCTTAGAGCTCGGCTACACCTTC. It translates to CASSLELGYTF.

This clonotype appeared many times. The rearrangement links TRBV20-1 to TRBJ1-4; TRBD1 agrees at 8 bases. The CDR3 covers 14 residues. After removal of 6 bases from V and 7 bases from J, the junction contained 10 bases not matched to a gene. Germline CDR1 and CDR2: DFQATT and SNEGSKA (reference sequence). CDR3 residues: CSASTGGHSEKLFF. The CDR3, as DNA: TGCAGTGCAAGCACAGGGGGACATAGTGAAAAACTGTTTTTT.